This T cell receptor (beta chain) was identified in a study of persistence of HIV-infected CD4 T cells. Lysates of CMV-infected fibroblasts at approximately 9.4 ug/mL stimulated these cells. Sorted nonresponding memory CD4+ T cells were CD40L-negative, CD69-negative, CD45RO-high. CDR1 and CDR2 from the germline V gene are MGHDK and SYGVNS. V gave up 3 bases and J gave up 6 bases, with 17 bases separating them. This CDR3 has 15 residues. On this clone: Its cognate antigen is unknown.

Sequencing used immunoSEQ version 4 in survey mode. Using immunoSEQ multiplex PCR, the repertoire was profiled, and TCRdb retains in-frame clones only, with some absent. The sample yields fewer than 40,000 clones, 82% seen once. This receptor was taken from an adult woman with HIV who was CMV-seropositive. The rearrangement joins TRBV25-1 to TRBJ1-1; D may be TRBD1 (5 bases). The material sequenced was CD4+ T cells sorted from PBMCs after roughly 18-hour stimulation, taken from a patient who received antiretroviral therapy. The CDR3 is CASSDLLVGESEAFF. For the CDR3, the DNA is TGTGCCAGCAGTGACCTGCTCGTGGGGGAGTCTGAAGCTTTCTTT.